This is a list of T cell receptor beta chains from one sample in a study of blood T cell repertoires in COVID-19. Clones were sequenced by immunoSEQ multiplex PCR, and TCRdb holds only the in-frame ones, with some missing. This sample carries roughly 250,000 clones, about four fifths of them seen once, and the ten largest clones take approximately 9.6%. The sequenced sample was peripheral blood. These receptors all stem from a woman of 80 years or more with acute or convalescent COVID-19. Each CDR3 is given with its conserved first and last residue. The D gene is left open where the match is weak. Clone size is stated in some rows and not others, as once, few, many or a class when expanded.

abundance,v_gene,d_gene,j_gene,CDR3aa,CDR3nt
few,TRBV7-3,TRBD1,TRBJ2-6,CASSPGQNSGANVLTF,TGTGCCAGCAGCCCGGGACAGAACTCTGGGGCCAACGTCCTGACTTTC
.,TRBV7-2,TRBD1,TRBJ1-1,CASSLRGQGWTEAFF,TGTGCCAGCAGCTTAAGGGGACAGGGGTGGACTGAAGCTTTCTTT
.,TRBV2,.,TRBJ1-5,CASSEGTGLNQPQHF,TGTGCCAGCAGTGAAGGTACAGGGCTCAATCAGCCCCAGCATTTT
.,TRBV30,.,TRBJ1-1,CAPWAPNTEAFF,TGTGCCCCCTGGGCCCCGAACACTGAAGCTTTCTTT
.,TRBV3-1/TRBV3-2,.,TRBJ1-4,CASSQRRGGGEKLFF,TGTGCCAGCAGCCAGCGACGGGGAGGAGGTGAAAAACTGTTTTTT
.,TRBV30,TRBD1,TRBJ1-5,CAWSVEGGSQPQHF,TGTGCCTGGAGTGTCGAAGGGGGCTCTCAGCCCCAGCATTTT
.,TRBV28,.,TRBJ2-1,CASSSRSGYNEQFF,TGTGCCAGCAGTTCTCGCTCGGGATACAATGAGCAGTTCTTC
.,TRBV6-4,TRBD1,TRBJ1-1,CASRQTGFTEAFF,TGTGCCAGCAGACAGACAGGGTTTACTGAAGCTTTCTTT
.,TRBV19,TRBD1,TRBJ2-7,CASSIRTGGLGEQYF,TGTGCCAGTAGTATAAGGACAGGGGGTTTGGGCGAGCAGTACTTC
.,TRBV9,.,TRBJ2-1,CASSVQGGTANNEQFF,TGTGCCAGCAGCGTACAGGGCGGGACAGCGAACAATGAGCAGTTCTTC
once,TRBV7-3,TRBD1,TRBJ1-1,CASRRDRANTEAFF,TGTGCCAGCAGACGGGACAGGGCGAACACTGAAGCTTTCTTT
once,TRBV7-2,.,TRBJ2-1,CASSLKSPGDYNEQFF,TGTGCCAGCAGCTTAAAGTCCCCAGGGGACTACAATGAGCAGTTCTTC
few,TRBV13,TRBD1,TRBJ2-7,CASSLRNRGAGSEQYF,TGTGCCAGCAGCCTGCGGAACAGGGGGGCTGGGAGCGAGCAGTACTTC
.,TRBV19,.,TRBJ1-2,CASSQTTNYGYTF,TGTGCCAGTAGCCAGACAACTAACTATGGCTACACCTTC
.,TRBV2,.,TRBJ1-1,CASSELRSGAEAFF,TGTGCCAGCAGTGAACTCCGATCAGGGGCTGAAGCTTTCTTT
.,TRBV19,.,TRBJ1-1,CASSTGDFSAGTEAFF,TGTGCCAGTAGTACGGGGGACTTTTCAGCGGGCACTGAAGCTTTCTTT
.,TRBV7-9,TRBD1,TRBJ2-3,CASSLATGGKDTQYF,TGTGCCAGCAGCTTGGCGACAGGGGGCAAAGATACGCAGTATTTT
.,TRBV18,TRBD1,TRBJ1-1,CASSAGQGTEAFF,TGTGCCAGCTCAGCCGGACAGGGGACTGAAGCTTTCTTT
.,TRBV5-4,.,TRBJ2-1,CASSLPGLYNEQFF,TGTGCCAGCAGCTTGCCGGGACTTTACAATGAGCAGTTCTTC
.,TRBV7-9,.,TRBJ1-2,CASSRQLLSYGYTF,TGTGCCAGCAGCCGACAACTCCTTAGCTATGGCTACACCTTC
.,TRBV2,.,TRBJ1-2,CASSDFSYGYTF,TGTGCCAGCAGTGACTTCAGCTATGGCTACACCTTC
once,TRBV13,.,TRBJ1-6,CASSLRGGSYNSPLHF,TGTGCCAGCAGCTTAAGGGGGGGCTCCTATAATTCACCCCTCCACTTT
.,TRBV12-3/TRBV12-4,.,TRBJ1-1,CASSLGGGSEAFF,TGTGCCAGCAGTTTAGGGGGGGGCTCTGAAGCTTTCTTT
.,TRBV25-1,TRBD1,TRBJ2-1,CASSPWTGTGANEQFF,TGTGCCAGCAGTCCCTGGACGGGGACAGGGGCCAATGAGCAGTTCTTC
.,TRBV5-1,.,TRBJ1-4,CASSLDRSFNEKLFF,TGCGCCAGCAGCTTGGACAGGTCCTTTAATGAAAAACTGTTTTTT
.,TRBV2,TRBD2,TRBJ2-2,CASSTGTSGGSGELFF,TGTGCCAGCAGTACCGGGACTAGCGGGGGCTCCGGGGAGCTGTTTTTT
.,TRBV18,.,TRBJ2-2,CASSPLGGARATGELFF,TGTGCCAGCTCACCTCTCGGGGGTGCACGGGCCACCGGGGAGCTGTTTTTT
.,TRBV6-5,TRBD1,TRBJ1-4,CASRWTGGDEKLFF,TGTGCCAGCAGATGGACAGGGGGTGATGAAAAACTGTTTTTT
.,TRBV5-1,TRBD2,TRBJ2-7,CASSLSVGAGGPLGEQYF,TGCGCCAGCAGCTTGTCGGTTGGGGCGGGGGGGCCCTTGGGAGAGCAGTACTTC
.,TRBV28,.,TRBJ2-3,CASSLLGGTSTDTQYF,TGTGCCAGCAGTTTATTGGGGGGAACTAGCACAGATACGCAGTATTTT